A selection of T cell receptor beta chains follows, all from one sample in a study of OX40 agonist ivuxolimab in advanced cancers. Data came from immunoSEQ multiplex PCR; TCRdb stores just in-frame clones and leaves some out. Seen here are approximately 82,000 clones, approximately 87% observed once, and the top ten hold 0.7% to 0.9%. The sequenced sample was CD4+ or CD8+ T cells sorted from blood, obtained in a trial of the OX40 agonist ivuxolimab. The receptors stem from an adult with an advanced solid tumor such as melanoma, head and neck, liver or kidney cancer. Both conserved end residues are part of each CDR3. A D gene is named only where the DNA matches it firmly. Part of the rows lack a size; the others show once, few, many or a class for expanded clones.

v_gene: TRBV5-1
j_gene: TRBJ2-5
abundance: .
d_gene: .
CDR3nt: TGCGCCAGCAGCTTGGCGGCCACCCTTGGACGAGAGACCCAGTACTTC
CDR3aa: CASSLAATLGRETQYF

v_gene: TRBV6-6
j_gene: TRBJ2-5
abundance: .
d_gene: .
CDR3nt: TGTGCCAGCAGTTACTCAGGCAGAGAAGAGACCCAGTACTTC
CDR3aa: CASSYSGREETQYF

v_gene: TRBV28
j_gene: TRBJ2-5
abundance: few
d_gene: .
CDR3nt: TGTGCCAGCAGCCGACCACCGGGGTTCGGGGAGACCCAGTACTTC
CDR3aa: CASSRPPGFGETQYF

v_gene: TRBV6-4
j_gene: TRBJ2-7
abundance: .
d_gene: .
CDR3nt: TGTGCCGGCCCCGTCGCTCGGGCCTACGAGCAGTACTTC
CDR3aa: CAGPVARAYEQYF

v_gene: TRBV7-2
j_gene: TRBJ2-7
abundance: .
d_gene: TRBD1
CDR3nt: TGTGCCAGCAGCTTAGAGGGGGCTACCGAGCAGTACTTC
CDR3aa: CASSLEGATEQYF

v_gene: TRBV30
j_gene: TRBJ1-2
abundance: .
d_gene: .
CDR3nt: TGTGCCTGGGGGTTTTTAAACTATGGCTACACCTTC
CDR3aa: CAWGFLNYGYTF

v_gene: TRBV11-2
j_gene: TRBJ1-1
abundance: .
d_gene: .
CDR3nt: TGTGCCAGCAGCTTAGATCTAAGGGTAGCTTTCTTT
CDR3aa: CASSLDLRVAFF

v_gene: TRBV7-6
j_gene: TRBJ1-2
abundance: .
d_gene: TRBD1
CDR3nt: TGTGCCAGCAGCTCTTCACAGGGGGCTGGGAATGGCTACACCTTC
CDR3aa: CASSSSQGAGNGYTF

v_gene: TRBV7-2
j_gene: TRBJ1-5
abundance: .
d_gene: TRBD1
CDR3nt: TGTGCCAGCAGTGAAGGGACAGGCGTTAATCAGCCCCAGCATTTT
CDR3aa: CASSEGTGVNQPQHF

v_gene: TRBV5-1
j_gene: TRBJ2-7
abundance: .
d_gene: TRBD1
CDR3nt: TGCGCCAGCAACCCGGGACAGGGATACGAGCAGTACTTC
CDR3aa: CASNPGQGYEQYF

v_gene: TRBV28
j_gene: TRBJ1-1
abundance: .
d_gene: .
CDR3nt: TGTGCCACCGGGGGTACTGAAGCTTTCTTT
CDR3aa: CATGGTEAFF

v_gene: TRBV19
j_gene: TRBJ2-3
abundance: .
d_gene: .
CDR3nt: TGTGCCAGTAGTATCGGTGACCGGACCCATACGCAGTATTTT
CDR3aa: CASSIGDRTHTQYF

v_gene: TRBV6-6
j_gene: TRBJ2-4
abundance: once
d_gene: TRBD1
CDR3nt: TGTGCCAGCAAATTACAGGGGGCGGGAAACATTCAGTACTTC
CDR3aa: CASKLQGAGNIQYF

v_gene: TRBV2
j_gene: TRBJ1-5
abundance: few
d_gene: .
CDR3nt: TGTGCCAGCATCGCACGGCCCGATCAGCCCCAGCATTTT
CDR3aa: CASIARPDQPQHF

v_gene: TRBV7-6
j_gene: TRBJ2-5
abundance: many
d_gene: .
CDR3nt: TGTGCCAGCAGCGGGGTTGGGGAGACCCAGTACTTC
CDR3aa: CASSGVGETQYF

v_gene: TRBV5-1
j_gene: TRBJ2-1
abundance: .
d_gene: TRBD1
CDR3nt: TGCGCCAGCAGCTTTGCGGACAGGTACAATGAGCAGTTCTTC
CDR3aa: CASSFADRYNEQFF

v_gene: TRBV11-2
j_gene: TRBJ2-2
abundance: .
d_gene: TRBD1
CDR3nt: TGTGCCAGCAGATCACCGGGACAGGGCACCCGGAGCACCGGGGAGCTGTTTTTT
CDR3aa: CASRSPGQGTRSTGELFF

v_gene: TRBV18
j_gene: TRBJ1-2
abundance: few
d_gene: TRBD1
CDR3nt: TGTGCCAGCTCACCTTTGGGACAGTCGGACTATGGCTACACCTTC
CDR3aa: CASSPLGQSDYGYTF

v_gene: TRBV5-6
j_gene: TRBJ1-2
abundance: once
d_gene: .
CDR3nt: TGTGCCAGCACCCCGGGCCAGGCGGCCTATGGCTACACCTTC
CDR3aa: CASTPGQAAYGYTF

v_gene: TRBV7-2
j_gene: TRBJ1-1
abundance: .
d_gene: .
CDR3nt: TGTGCCAGCAGCCCAAATCCCACCTACACTGAAGCTTTCTTT
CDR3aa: CASSPNPTYTEAFF

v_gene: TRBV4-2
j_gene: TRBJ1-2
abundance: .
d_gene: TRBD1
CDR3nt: TGTGCCAGCAGCCAAGAGAGGACAGGGGGTGGGGGCTACACCTTC
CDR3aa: CASSQERTGGGGYTF

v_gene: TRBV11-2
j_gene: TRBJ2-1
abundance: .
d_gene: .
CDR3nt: TGTGCCAGCAGCTTAGATTTTGCCGGGGGCTCCTACAATGAGCAGTTCTTC
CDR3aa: CASSLDFAGGSYNEQFF

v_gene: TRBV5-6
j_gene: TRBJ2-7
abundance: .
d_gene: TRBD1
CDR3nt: TGTGCCAGCAGCCCTCGGACAGGGGGCGACGAGCAGTACTTC
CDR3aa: CASSPRTGGDEQYF

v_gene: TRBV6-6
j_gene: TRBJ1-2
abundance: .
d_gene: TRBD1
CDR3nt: TGTGCCAGCAGTCCGGGGACAGGGCACGGCTACACCTTC
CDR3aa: CASSPGTGHGYTF

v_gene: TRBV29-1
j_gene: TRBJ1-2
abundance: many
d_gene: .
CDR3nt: TGCAGCCCCTGCCGATGGACGGGAGCTAACTATGGCTACACCTTC
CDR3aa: CSPCRWTGANYGYTF

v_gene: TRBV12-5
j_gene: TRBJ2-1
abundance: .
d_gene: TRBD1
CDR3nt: TGTGCTTCAAGGACAGGGGCCTACAATGAGCAGTTCTTC
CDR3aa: CASRTGAYNEQFF

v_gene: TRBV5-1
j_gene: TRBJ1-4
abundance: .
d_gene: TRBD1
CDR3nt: TGCGCCAGCAGCTTGGGGGTGGGACAGGTTAATGAAAAACTGTTTTTT
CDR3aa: CASSLGVGQVNEKLFF

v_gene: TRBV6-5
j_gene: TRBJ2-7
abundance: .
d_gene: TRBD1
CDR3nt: TGTGCCAGCAGTTACTCGACAGGGACCGGCTACGAGCAGTACTTC
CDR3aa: CASSYSTGTGYEQYF

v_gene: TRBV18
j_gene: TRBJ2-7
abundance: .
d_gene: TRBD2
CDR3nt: TGTGCCAGCTCACCACTAGCGGGGAGCTCCTACGAGCAGTACTTC
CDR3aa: CASSPLAGSSYEQYF

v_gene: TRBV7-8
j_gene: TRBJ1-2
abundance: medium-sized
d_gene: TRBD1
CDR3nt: TGTGCCAGCAGCGCAGGACAGGGGGCTCGTGGCTACACCTTC
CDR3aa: CASSAGQGARGYTF

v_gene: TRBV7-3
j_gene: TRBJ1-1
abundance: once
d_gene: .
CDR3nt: TGTGCCAGCAGCTTGGGAGGGACGGACACTGAAGCTTTCTTT
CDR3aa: CASSLGGTDTEAFF

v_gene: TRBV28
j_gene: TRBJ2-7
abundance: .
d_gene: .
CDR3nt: TGTGCCAGCAGTTTGGAACAGGCAGCCTACGAGCAGTACTTC
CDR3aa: CASSLEQAAYEQYF

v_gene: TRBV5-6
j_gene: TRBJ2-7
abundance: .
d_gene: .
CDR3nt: TGTGCCAGCAGCTTTGGGAGGATAGGGTACGAGCAGTACTTC
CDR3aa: CASSFGRIGYEQYF

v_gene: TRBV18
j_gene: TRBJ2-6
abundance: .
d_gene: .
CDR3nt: TGTGCCAGCTCACCCCTTGGTGGATCTGGGGCCAACGTCCTGACTTTC
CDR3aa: CASSPLGGSGANVLTF

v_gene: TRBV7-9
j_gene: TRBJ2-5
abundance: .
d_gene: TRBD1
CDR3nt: TGTGCCACCACGGGGACAGAAGAGACCCAGTACTTC
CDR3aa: CATTGTEETQYF

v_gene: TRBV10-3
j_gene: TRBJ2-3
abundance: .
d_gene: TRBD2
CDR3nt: TGTGCCAGTAAAGGTCTAGCGGGGACACTCGGCACAGATACGCAGTATTTT
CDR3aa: CASKGLAGTLGTDTQYF

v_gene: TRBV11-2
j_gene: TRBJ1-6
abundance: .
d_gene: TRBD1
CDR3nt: TGTGCCAGCAGCTTAGAGACAGGGGTCGGTTCACCCCTCCACTTT
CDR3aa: CASSLETGVGSPLHF

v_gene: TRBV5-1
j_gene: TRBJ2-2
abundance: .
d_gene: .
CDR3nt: TGCGCCAGCAGCTTCCAGGGGTCCACCGGGGAGCTGTTTTTT
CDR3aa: CASSFQGSTGELFF

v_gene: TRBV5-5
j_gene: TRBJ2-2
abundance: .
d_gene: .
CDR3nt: TGTGCCAGCAGCTTTGGAGTCAGGGATAGTTTAGGCACCGGGGAGCTGTTTTTT
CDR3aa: CASSFGVRDSLGTGELFF

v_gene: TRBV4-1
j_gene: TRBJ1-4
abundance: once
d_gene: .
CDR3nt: TGCGCCAGCAGCCAAGATAACCTGGCCTCCCTCCGGGGTGAAAAACTGTTTTTT
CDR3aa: CASSQDNLASLRGEKLFF

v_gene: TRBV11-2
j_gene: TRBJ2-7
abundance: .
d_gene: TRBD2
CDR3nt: TGTGCCAGCAGCTTACTCTCGGGACTAGAACCTCTGTACTTC
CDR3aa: CASSLLSGLEPLYF

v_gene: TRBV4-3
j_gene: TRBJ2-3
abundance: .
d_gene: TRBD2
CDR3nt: TGCGCCAGCAGCCCCCGGACTAGCAATTGGGCAGATACGCAGTATTTT
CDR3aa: CASSPRTSNWADTQYF

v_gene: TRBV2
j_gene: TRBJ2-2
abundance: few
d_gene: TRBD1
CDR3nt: TGTGCCAGCAGCCGCCAGATGACAGGGGGCAACACCGGGGAGCTGTTTTTT
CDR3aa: CASSRQMTGGNTGELFF

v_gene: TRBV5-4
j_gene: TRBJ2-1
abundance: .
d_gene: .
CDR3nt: TGTGCCAGCAGCTTGGCGGGGGGCTACTCCTACAATGAGCAGTTCTTC
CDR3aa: CASSLAGGYSYNEQFF

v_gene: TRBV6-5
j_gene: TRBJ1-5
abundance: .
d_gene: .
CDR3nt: TGTGCCAGCAGTTACAGCAGGGATAATCAGCCCCAGCATTTT
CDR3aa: CASSYSRDNQPQHF

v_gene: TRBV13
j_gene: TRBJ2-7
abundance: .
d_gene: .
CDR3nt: TGTGCCAGCAGCTTACGTTCGAACGAGCAGTACTTC
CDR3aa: CASSLRSNEQYF

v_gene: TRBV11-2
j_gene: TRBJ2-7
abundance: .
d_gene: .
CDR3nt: TGTGCCAGCAGCTCAAACCAGGGTTCAGGTCTCCCCGAGCAGTACTTC
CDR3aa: CASSSNQGSGLPEQYF

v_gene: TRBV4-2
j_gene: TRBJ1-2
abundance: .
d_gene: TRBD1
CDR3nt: TGTGCCAGCAGCCAGGGAACAGGGGCTGCTGTTTGGGGCTACACCTTC
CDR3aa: CASSQGTGAAVWGYTF

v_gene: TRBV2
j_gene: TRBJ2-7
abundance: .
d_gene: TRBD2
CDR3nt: TGTGCCAGCAGTGAAGGCCCTAGCGGGCCTAGCTCCTACGAGCAGTACTTC
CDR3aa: CASSEGPSGPSSYEQYF